This T cell receptor beta chain is from a study of control samples from healthy donors and cancer patients. Germline loops: CDR1 SGHRS, CDR2 YFSETQ. With 4 bases clipped from V and 4 bases from J, the junction kept 11 bases outside the gene matches. This CDR3 has 16 residues. The method was immunoSEQ multiplex PCR; TCRdb's version includes in-frame clones alone and lacks a portion of them. The profile shows around 250,000 clones, over 75% of them singletons. Input material: PBMCs. The chain recombines TRBV5-1 with TRBJ2-1; 7 bases map to TRBD2. The receptor was isolated from a woman aged 60-75 years with lung cancer. CDR3 amino acids: CASSPGGASGYNEQFF. The CDR3 region has the DNA TGCGCCAGCAGCCCAGGAGGGGCTAGCGGTTACAATGAGCAGTTCTTC. Variable domain in full (rest from reference TRBV5-1 and TRBJ2-1): KAGVTQTPRYLIKTRGQQVTLSCSPISGHRSVSWYQQTPGQGLQFLFEYFSETQRNKGNFPGRFSGRQFSNSRSEMNVSTLELGDSALYLCASSPGGASGYNEQFFGPGTRLTVL.